Each of the 13 T cell receptor beta chains below was sequenced from the same sample in a study of monozygotic twins with inflammatory bowel disease. From its re-call of the 5' RACE reads, TCRdb lists each CDR3 protein once, without DNA. The sample data list some 83,000 distinct CDR3 sequences. Sequencing used blood. The receptor set was obtained from a human donor with ulcerative colitis or Crohn's disease, or a healthy co-twin of an affected twin (not recorded which).

The J gene is TRBJ2-1, the V gene TRBV6-1; TCRdb returns TRBD1, unconfirmable since there is no DNA. This CDR3 contains 12 residues. CDR1 MNHNS and CDR2 SASEGT come from the germline V gene. The CDR3 protein is CASTRGSSEQFF.

The CDR3 loop is CASSLDPGTAEGYTF. This sequence joins TRBV5-1 and TRBJ1-2; TCRdb names TRBD1, which stays unverified in the absence of DNA. Germline V gives CDR1 SGHRS, CDR2 YFSETQ. CDR3 length: 15 residues.

The chain carries TRBV12-3 or TRBV12-4 and TRBJ2-5; absent DNA, TCRdb's TRBD2 call cannot be checked. The CDR3 runs 14 residues. The CDR3 region is CASSFTAGEETQYF.

The V and J genes are TRBV5-4 and TRBJ2-7. Germline CDR1 and CDR2: SGHNT and YYREEE (reference sequence). The CDR3 extends over 14 amino acids. This CDR3 reads CASSLPDRYYEQYF.

The chain has TRBV27 and TRBJ2-7; TCRdb names TRBD1, which stays unverified in the absence of DNA. CDR3 size: 14 residues. Germline V lookup: CDR1 MNHEY, CDR2 SMNVEV (reference sequence). CDR3 protein: CASSLFGGPYEQYF.

CDR3 in amino acids: CSARLEGVVAYEQYF. V is TRBV20-1 and J is TRBJ2-7; there is no DNA to check the TCRdb D call of TRBD1. The germline V gene encodes CDR1 DFQATT and CDR2 SNEGSKA (reference sequence). CDR3 length equals 15 residues.

This chain links TRBV5-1 with TRBJ2-3. Looked up from germline, CDR1 is SGHRS and CDR2 is YFSETQ. CDR3 length equals 15 residues. CDR3 in amino acids: CASSLLVSGTDTQYF.

This sequence joins TRBV9 and TRBJ2-2; TCRdb reports TRBD1, a call that lacks DNA to check it against. This CDR3 comprises 16 residues. Germline V CDR1 and CDR2: SGDLS, YYNGEE. The CDR3 sequence: CASSAPPQGHQGELFF. The full variable domain, in which reference TRBV9 and TRBJ2-2 provide the parts outside the CDR3, is DSGVTQTPKHLITATGQRVTLRCSPRSGDLSVYWYQQSLDQGLQFLIQYYNGEERAKGNILERFSAQQFPDLHSELNLSSLELGDSALYFCASSAPPQGHQGELFFGEGSRLTVL.

The V and J genes are TRBV5-1 and TRBJ2-5; the D call from TCRdb, TRBD2, cannot be confirmed without DNA. The germline gives CDR1 SGHRS, CDR2 YFSETQ. The CDR3 runs to 16 residues. The CDR3 loop is CASSLSIGGSQETQYF.

The V call is TRBV3-1, the J call TRBJ2-5; TCRdb's D gene call, TRBD2, goes unchecked for lack of DNA. Germline V lookup: CDR1 LGHDT, CDR2 YNNKEL (reference sequence). The CDR3 totals 15 residues. The CDR3 reads CASSLGTSGVETQYF.

The rearrangement links TRBV10-2 to TRBJ2-1; TCRdb's D call of TRBD2 is untestable without DNA. The CDR3 is made up of 15 amino acids. Germline CDR1 and CDR2: WSHSY and SAAADI. This chain's CDR3 is CASRLAGAKGGEQFF.

The rearrangement joins TRBV12-3 or TRBV12-4 to TRBJ2-5; TCRdb reports TRBD2, a call that lacks DNA to check it against. This CDR3 has 15 residues. CDR3 sequence reads: CASSFGLRGGETQYF.

This chain joins TRBV27 and TRBJ1-2; as DNA is missing, the TRBD1 call by TCRdb cannot be tested. Germline V gene data show CDR1 as MNHEY and CDR2 as SMNVEV (reference sequence). The length of the CDR3 is 15 residues. The CDR3 region is CASSSPDRENYGYTF.